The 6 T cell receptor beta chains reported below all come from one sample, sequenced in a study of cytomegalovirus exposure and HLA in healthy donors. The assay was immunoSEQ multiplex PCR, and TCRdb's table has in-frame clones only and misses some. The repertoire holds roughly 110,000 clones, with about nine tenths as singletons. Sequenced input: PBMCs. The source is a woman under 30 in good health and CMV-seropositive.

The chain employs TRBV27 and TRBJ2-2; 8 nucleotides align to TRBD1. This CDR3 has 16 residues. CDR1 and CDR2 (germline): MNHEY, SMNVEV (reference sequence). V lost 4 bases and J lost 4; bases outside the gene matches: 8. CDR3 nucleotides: TGTGCCAGCAGTTCTTGGACAGGGTCGGGCACCGGGGAGCTGTTTTTT. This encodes CASSSWTGSGTGELFF.

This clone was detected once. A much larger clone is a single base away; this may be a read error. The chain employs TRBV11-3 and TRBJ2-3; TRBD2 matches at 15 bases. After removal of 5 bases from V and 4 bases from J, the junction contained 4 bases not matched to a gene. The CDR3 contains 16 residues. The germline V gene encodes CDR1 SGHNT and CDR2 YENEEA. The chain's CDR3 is CASSQRTSGGADTQYF. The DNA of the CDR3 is TGTGCCAGCAGCCAACGGACTAGCGGGGGGGCAGATACGCAGTATTTT.

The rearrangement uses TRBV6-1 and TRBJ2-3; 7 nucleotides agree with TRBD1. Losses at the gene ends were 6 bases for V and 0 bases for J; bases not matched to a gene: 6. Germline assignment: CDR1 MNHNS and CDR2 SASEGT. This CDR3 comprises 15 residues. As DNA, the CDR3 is TGTGCCAGCAGCGAACGACAGGGAAGCACAGATACGCAGTATTTT. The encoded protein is CASSERQGSTDTQYF.

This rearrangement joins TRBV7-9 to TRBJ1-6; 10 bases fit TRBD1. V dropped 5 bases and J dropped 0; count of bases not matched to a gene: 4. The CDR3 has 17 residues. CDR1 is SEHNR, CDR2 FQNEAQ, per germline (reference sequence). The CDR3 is CASSHDRGLSYNSPLHF. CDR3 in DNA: TGTGCCAGCAGCCATGACAGGGGGCTCTCCTATAATTCACCCCTCCACTTT.

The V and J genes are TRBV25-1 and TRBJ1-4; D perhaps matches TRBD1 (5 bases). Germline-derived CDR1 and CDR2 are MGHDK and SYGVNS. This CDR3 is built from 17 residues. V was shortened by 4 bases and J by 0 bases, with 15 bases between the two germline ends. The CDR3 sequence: CASSASGGVATNEKLFF. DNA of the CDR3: TGTGCCAGCAGTGCTTCGGGGGGTGTTGCAACTAATGAAAAACTGTTTTTT.

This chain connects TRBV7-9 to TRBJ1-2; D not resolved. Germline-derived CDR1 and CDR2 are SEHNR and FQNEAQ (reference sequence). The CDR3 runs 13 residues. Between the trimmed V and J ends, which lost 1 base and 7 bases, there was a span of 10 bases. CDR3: CASSLDSAGGYTF. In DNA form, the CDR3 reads TGTGCCAGCAGCTTAGATTCGGCGGGTGGCTACACCTTC. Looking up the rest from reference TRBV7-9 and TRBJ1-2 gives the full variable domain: DTGVSQNPRHKITKRGQNVTFRCDPISEHNRLYWYRQTLGQGPEFLTYFQNEAQLEKSRLLSDRFSAERPKGSFSTLEIQRTEQGDSAMYLCASSLDSAGGYTFGSGTRLTVV.